This record covers a single T cell receptor (beta chain). Its antigen is unknown. No base-level quality is on record; no much larger clone is a single base apart. At the DNA level, this CDR3 is encoded by other sequences in the same sample as well. Patients with a history of autoimmune disease or receiving systemic immunosuppression were excluded from the trial. Peripheral blood for TCR sequencing was collected from all dose cohorts at baseline, on cycle 4 day 1, and on cycle 7 day 1. Samples came from an open-label, multicenter, first-in-human phase I dose-escalation trial of ivuxolimab. Adults with locally advanced or metastatic head and neck squamous cell, hepatocellular, melanoma or renal cell carcinoma were enrolled in the trial. CD4+ and CD8+ T cells were sorted separately from peripheral blood before TCR sequencing. The trim is 2 bases for V and 6 bases for J, with a gap of 32 bases between the germline ends. The CDR3 measures 20 amino acids from cysteine to phenylalanine. The sequence is cut down to CDR3 DNA, 60 bases in frame from base 1. CDR1 is given as LGHNA and CDR2 as YNFKEQ, both from the germline V gene.

Genomic DNA was isolated from the sorted cells so that the TCRbeta CDR3 region could be sequenced. The immunoSEQ Assay was used for sequencing of TCRbeta CDR3 regions. Entries here come from immuneACCESS through TCRdb and include only in-frame sequences with V and J called. Some clones fail to appear in such tables; in the studies checked, an unresolved V gene covers under half of the shortfall, and the cause of the remainder is unknown. For this sample there are around 20,000 clones; 86% appear just once. About a fifth of the sample rests with the top ten. These data belong to a study of OX40 agonist ivuxolimab in advanced cancers. In terms of the full investigation: Ivuxolimab, which targeted the costimulatory receptor OX40 (CD134), was an agonistic, fully human IgG2 monoclonal antibody. The paper covers the monotherapy dose-escalation part of the phase I ivuxolimab trial, which included N ≈ 57 patients. The point of sequencing TCRbeta in the periphery was to test whether ivuxolimab changed TCR sequence diversity and drove clonal T-cell expansion. Prior anti-PD-1, anti-PD-L1 or anti-CTLA-4 therapy was permitted, and 40% of dose-escalation patients had received checkpoint inhibitors. Among the roughly 52 dose-escalation patients, some 20 had hepatocellular carcinoma, 15 melanoma, 9 renal cell carcinoma and 9 head and neck cancer. Intravenous ivuxolimab was administered to patients every 2 weeks at six dose levels: 0.01, 0.1, 0.3, 1.5, 3 and 10 mg/kg. A male proportion of roughly 80% and a mean age of approximately 60 years, ranging from about 20 to 80, were recorded for the dose-escalation cohort. Partial responses occurred in three dose-escalation patients, of whom one had hepatocellular carcinoma and two had cutaneous melanoma. Overall study outcomes, separate from this receptor: At doses from 0.1 to 3.0 mg/kg, clonal expansion was seen in both CD4+ and CD8+ blood T cells between baseline and week 6. On average, CD8+ T cells showed more expanded clones than CD4+ T cells after ivuxolimab. The antigen specificity of the clonally expanded peripheral T cells was not determined. In the 0.1-3.0 mg/kg groups, partial responders had among the lowest normalized peripheral clonal expansion, particularly in CD8+ T cells. Low levels of normalized T-cell clonal expansion were also seen in some patients who did not respond.

The chain employs TRBV4-2 and TRBJ2-7; perhaps TRBD2 is the D gene, with 7 bases matching. This sequence originates from an adult with an advanced solid tumor such as melanoma, head and neck, liver or kidney cancer. Here the sequenced sample was CD4+ or CD8+ T cells sorted from blood, taken in a trial of the OX40 agonist ivuxolimab. The CDR3 protein sequence reads: CASSQPGRGGGQGSSAEQYF. At the DNA level, the sequence is TGTGCCAGCAGCCAACCGGGAAGAGGGGGGGGTCAGGGGTCCAGCGCCGAGCAGTACTTC.